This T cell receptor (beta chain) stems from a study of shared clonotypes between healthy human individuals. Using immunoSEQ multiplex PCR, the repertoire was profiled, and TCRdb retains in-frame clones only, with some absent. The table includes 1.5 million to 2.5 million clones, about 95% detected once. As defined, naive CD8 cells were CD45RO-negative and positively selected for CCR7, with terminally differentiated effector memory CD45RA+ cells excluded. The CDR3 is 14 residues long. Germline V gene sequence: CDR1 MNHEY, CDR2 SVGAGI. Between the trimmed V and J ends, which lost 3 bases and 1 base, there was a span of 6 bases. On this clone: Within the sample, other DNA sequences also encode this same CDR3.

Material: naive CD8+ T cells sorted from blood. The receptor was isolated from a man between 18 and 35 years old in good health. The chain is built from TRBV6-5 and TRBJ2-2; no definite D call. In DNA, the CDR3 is TGTGCCAGCAGTTATGGCCTGAACACCGGGGAGCTGTTTTTT. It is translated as CASSYGLNTGELFF.